This is a list of T cell receptor beta chains from one sample in a study of blood T cell repertoires in COVID-19. The repertoire was sequenced with immunoSEQ multiplex PCR; TCRdb's copy has only in-frame clones and lacks some. The sample holds some 200,000 clones, 85% to 90% seen once. The sequenced sample consisted of peripheral blood. These receptors originate from an elderly man with acute or convalescent COVID-19. CDR3s leave out the opening cysteine and the closing phenylalanine or tryptophan. Fields, in order: CDR3 protein, clone size, J gene, V gene. The size entry is marked missing in some rows and otherwise reads once, few, many or a size class.

CDR3: ASSSPDREETQY; size: -; J: TRBJ2-5; V: TRBV7-9
CDR3: AIRAQSSGNTIY; size: -; J: TRBJ1-3; V: TRBV10-3
CDR3: AWSVPAGLLF; size: once; J: TRBJ1-4; V: TRBV30
CDR3: ASSVSRGTGELF; size: -; J: TRBJ2-2; V: TRBV25-1
CDR3: ASRLGSGEPTYEQY; size: -; J: TRBJ2-7; V: TRBV27
CDR3: ASSLAYGTSGASTDTQY; size: -; J: TRBJ2-3; V: TRBV5-1
CDR3: ASSFPPGLAGDLTNEQF; size: -; J: TRBJ2-1; V: TRBV27
CDR3: ASSTLADNEQF; size: -; J: TRBJ2-1; V: TRBV27
CDR3: ASSPSRQGPGEQF; size: -; J: TRBJ2-1; V: TRBV4-2
CDR3: ASSLGLAGGGGATQY; size: -; J: TRBJ2-3; V: TRBV5-1
CDR3: ASASYEQY; size: once; J: TRBJ2-7; V: TRBV6-5
CDR3: ASSVAAASETQY; size: -; J: TRBJ2-5; V: TRBV9